Given below is one T cell receptor beta chain in context. Per the germline V gene, CDR1 is MDHEN and CDR2 is SYDVKM. There are 18 residues in the CDR3. The J segment lost 4 bases and the V segment lost 10 bases, leaving 19 bases of the junction unmatched. The entry originates in a study of blood T cell repertoires in COVID-19. The wider study: T cells, B-cell-depleted T cells, or PBMCs supplied cDNA or gDNA.

Across about two dozen US areas, participants ranged in age from about 18 to 100 years. Original methodology: The authors estimated nucleated cell counts from reference gene primer amplification. Sequencing was performed with immunoSEQ multiplex PCR; in TCRdb, only in-frame clones are kept and a portion is missing. V and J calls and clone size are copied from that table; D and trimming were computed from the DNA. The profile shows 250,000 or so clones, 85% to 90% of them singletons. The TCR was taken from a woman aged 30 to 39 with acute COVID-19. This chain connects TRBV28 to TRBJ1-3, with TRBD1 matching over 10 bases. Sample: PBMCs or T cells enriched from blood (not recorded which). CDR3 region: CATNQGAGTGVRGNTIYF. The CDR3 DNA sequence: TGTGCCACCAACCAGGGGGCCGGGACAGGGGTGCGCGGAAACACCATATATTTT.